This is a list of T cell receptor beta chains from one sample in a study of control samples from healthy donors and cancer patients. Clones were sequenced by immunoSEQ multiplex PCR, and TCRdb holds only the in-frame ones, with some missing. The data contain roughly 150,000 clones, roughly nine tenths of them singletons. What was sequenced was blood. These receptors were collected from a man between 25 and 39 years old in good health. The CDR3 runs from the conserved cysteine through the conserved F or W. A D gene is named only where the DNA matches it firmly. Clone sizes are given selectively: once, few, many, or a class where the clone is expanded.

-,-,TRBJ1-4,TRBV11-2,CASSSSRGAGEKLFF,TGTGCCAGCAGCTCCTCCCGGGGGGCTGGTGAAAAACTGTTTTTT
-,-,TRBJ1-2,TRBV27,CASRRAPGTPNYGYTF,TGTGCCAGCAGACGCGCCCCCGGGACACCGAACTATGGCTACACCTTC
-,TRBD1,TRBJ1-2,TRBV19,CASSPRTGEDYGYTF,TGTGCCAGTAGCCCTAGGACAGGGGAGGACTATGGCTACACCTTC
-,-,TRBJ1-5,TRBV9,CASSQTDNQPQHF,TGTGCCAGCAGCCAGACAGACAATCAGCCCCAGCATTTT
few,-,TRBJ1-3,TRBV7-9,CASSAAPYGNTIYF,TGTGCCAGCAGCGCAGCACCTTATGGAAACACCATATATTTT
few,-,TRBJ1-1,TRBV3-1/TRBV3-2,CASSQNPGEAFF,TGTGCCAGCAGCCAAAACCCAGGGGAAGCTTTCTTT
-,TRBD2,TRBJ2-7,TRBV12-3/TRBV12-4,CASSFLAGYEQYF,TGTGCCAGCAGTTTCCTAGCGGGCTACGAGCAGTACTTC
-,-,TRBJ2-7,TRBV24-1,CATSDGMGARSYEQYF,TGTGCCACCAGTGATGGGATGGGGGCGCGGTCCTACGAGCAGTACTTC
-,-,TRBJ1-5,TRBV29-1,CSVAGQNSNQPQHF,TGCAGCGTCGCGGGCCAGAATAGCAATCAGCCCCAGCATTTT
-,-,TRBJ2-7,TRBV20-1,CSASRVPRGSSYEQYF,TGCAGTGCTAGTAGGGTCCCCCGGGGAAGCTCCTACGAGCAGTACTTC
-,-,TRBJ2-1,TRBV4-3,CASSQDGPWTAVNEQFF,TGCGCCAGCAGCCAAGACGGGCCTTGGACCGCCGTCAATGAGCAGTTCTTC
-,-,TRBJ1-3,TRBV19,CASSWGNSGNTIYF,TGTGCCAGTAGTTGGGGGAACTCTGGAAACACCATATATTTT
-,-,TRBJ1-5,TRBV25-1,CASAASNQPQHF,TGTGCCAGCGCTGCAAGCAATCAGCCCCAGCATTTT
once,-,TRBJ2-3,TRBV4-2,CASSQENRGTDTQYF,TGTGCCAGCAGCCAAGAAAACCGCGGCACAGATACGCAGTATTTT
once,-,TRBJ1-2,TRBV4-3,CASSQDIRTDRGYTF,TGCGCCAGCAGCCAAGATATCAGGACAGACAGAGGCTACACCTTC
-,-,TRBJ2-2,TRBV14,CASSLVGGGGELFF,TGTGCCAGCAGCCTCGTCGGGGGAGGCGGGGAGCTGTTTTTT
-,-,TRBJ2-2,TRBV11-2,CASSFIGGAGELFF,TGTGCCAGCAGCTTTATAGGGGGGGCCGGGGAGCTGTTTTTT
-,-,TRBJ1-4,TRBV7-3,CASSLTGASNEKLFF,TGTGCCAGCAGCTTAACTGGTGCAAGTAATGAAAAACTGTTTTTT
-,-,TRBJ2-3,TRBV12-5,CASGLGTNTQYF,TGTGCTAGTGGTTTGGGGACAAATACGCAGTATTTT
-,-,TRBJ2-6,TRBV19,CASSYGHLSGANVLTF,TGTGCCAGTAGTTACGGACATCTCTCTGGGGCCAACGTCCTGACTTTC
-,TRBD1,TRBJ1-2,TRBV12-5,CASGLGGQGGGYTF,TGTGCTAGTGGTTTGGGGGGACAGGGCGGAGGCTACACCTTC
-,-,TRBJ1-5,TRBV30,CAWSVRVDNQPQHF,TGTGCCTGGAGTGTACGAGTTGACAATCAGCCCCAGCATTTT
-,-,TRBJ1-6,TRBV3-1/TRBV3-2,CASSQLQGQSPLHF,TGTGCCAGCAGCCAATTACAGGGTCAATCACCCCTCCACTTT
-,TRBD1,TRBJ2-7,TRBV14,CASSQDWGQGYEQYF,TGTGCCAGCAGCCAAGATTGGGGACAGGGCTACGAGCAGTACTTC
-,-,TRBJ2-1,TRBV7-9,CASSPRGGGPNEQFF,TGTGCCAGCAGCCCAAGGGGGGGCGGTCCCAATGAGCAGTTCTTC
-,-,TRBJ2-5,TRBV3-1/TRBV3-2,CASSAPGVGTQYF,TGTGCCAGCAGCGCCCCCGGCGTGGGGACCCAGTACTTC
-,TRBD2,TRBJ2-5,TRBV6-2/TRBV6-3,CASSYSTSGGVETQYF,TGTGCCAGCAGTTACTCGACTAGCGGGGGCGTAGAGACCCAGTACTTC
-,-,TRBJ2-1,TRBV5-5,CASSFPPTRFRNEQFF,TGTGCCAGCAGCTTCCCCCCGACTAGGTTTCGGAATGAGCAGTTCTTC
-,TRBD2,TRBJ2-2,TRBV6-6,CASSRGAGGPNTGELFF,TGTGCCAGCAGTCGTGGGGCGGGAGGACCGAACACCGGGGAGCTGTTTTTT
-,-,TRBJ1-5,TRBV5-6,CASSSTNQPQHF,TGTGCCAGCAGCTCAACCAATCAGCCCCAGCATTTT
few,TRBD1,TRBJ1-6,TRBV6-5,CASSRPKQGYSPLHF,TGTGCCAGCAGTCGACCAAAACAGGGGTATTCACCCCTCCACTTT
once,TRBD2,TRBJ2-7,TRBV3-1/TRBV3-2,CASSHPPAGAEQYF,TGTGCCAGCAGCCACCCCCCAGCGGGAGCCGAGCAGTACTTC
once,-,TRBJ1-2,TRBV5-1,CASSLDAYGYTF,TGCGCCAGCAGCTTGGATGCGTATGGCTACACCTTC
-,TRBD1,TRBJ1-2,TRBV11-2,CASSLDGDRKDGYTF,TGTGCCAGCAGCTTAGATGGGGACAGGAAAGATGGCTACACCTTC
few,TRBD2,TRBJ2-3,TRBV11-2,CASSLVGGGADTQYF,TGTGCCAGCAGCTTAGTCGGCGGGGGGGCAGATACGCAGTATTTT
-,-,TRBJ1-3,TRBV9,CASSAGSSGNTIYF,TGTGCCAGCAGCGCCGGAAGCTCTGGAAACACCATATATTTT
-,TRBD1,TRBJ2-7,TRBV5-4,CASSSRDRGPEQYF,TGTGCCAGCAGCTCCCGGGACAGGGGTCCCGAGCAGTACTTC
once,-,TRBJ1-4,TRBV24-1,CATPAGVGDEKLFF,TGTGCCACCCCTGCTGGGGTGGGCGATGAAAAACTGTTTTTT
-,TRBD1,TRBJ2-7,TRBV13,CASSSRGRGEQYF,TGTGCCAGCAGCTCCAGGGGGCGCGGCGAGCAGTACTTC
-,-,TRBJ2-5,TRBV5-1,CASSLSDSQETQYF,TGCGCCAGCAGCTTGTCTGACAGCCAAGAGACCCAGTACTTC
-,-,TRBJ2-5,TRBV7-2,CASSLEGHGETQYF,TGTGCCAGCAGCTTAGAAGGCCACGGGGAGACCCAGTACTTC
-,-,TRBJ2-2,TRBV2,CASSVDAGELFF,TGTGCCAGCAGTGTGGACGCCGGGGAGCTGTTTTTT
-,-,TRBJ1-2,TRBV12-3/TRBV12-4,CASRPSGYGYTF,TGTGCCAGCAGACCTTCAGGGTATGGCTACACCTTC
-,-,TRBJ1-1,TRBV29-1,CSAKRGGTEAFF,TGCAGCGCCAAGAGGGGAGGGACTGAAGCTTTCTTT
-,-,TRBJ2-6,TRBV19,CASEQSGANVLTF,TGTGCCAGTGAGCAGTCTGGGGCCAACGTCCTGACTTTC
-,-,TRBJ2-3,TRBV19,CASSSAGLAISTDTQYF,TGTGCCAGTAGTAGTGCTGGGCTAGCGATTAGCACAGATACGCAGTATTTT
-,-,TRBJ2-7,TRBV2,CASSLGLYEQYF,TGTGCCAGCAGCCTGGGTCTCTACGAGCAGTACTTC
-,-,TRBJ1-6,TRBV11-2,CASSPDSNSPLHF,TGTGCCAGCAGCCCCGATTCAAATTCACCCCTCCACTTT
-,TRBD2,TRBJ2-7,TRBV5-1,CASSFAAGSAEQYF,TGCGCCAGCAGCTTCGCAGCGGGGTCAGCCGAGCAGTACTTC
-,-,TRBJ1-3,TRBV7-9,CASSPDGSSGNTIYF,TGTGCCAGCAGCCCGGACGGGAGCTCTGGAAACACCATATATTTT